Following are 2 T cell receptor beta chains from one sample sequenced in a study of blood T cells in healthy people across ages. Primers used in a second PCR of about 7 to 12 cycles were a sample-barcoded 5' primer and a J-beta primer mix. Each CDR3 protein gets one entry after TCRdb re-called the 5' RACE reads with MiXCR. The profile shows over 600,000 distinct CDR3 sequences, about half of them singletons. Sequenced: blood. The receptors stem from a man aged 80 or over in good health.

A few counts support this clonotype. The chain carries TRBV7-2 and TRBJ2-5; TRBD1 might be the D (6 bases). Gene TRBJ2-7 matches the end of the DNA better, so the J call may be wrong. Germline CDR1 and CDR2: SGHTA and FQGNSA. The CDR3 contains 13 residues. CDR3 sequence (DNA): TGTGCCAGCAGCTTAGCGGGGGCTGACGAGCAGTACTTC. It is translated as CASSLAGADEQYF.

The gene calls are TRBV5-1 and TRBJ2-2; 8 bases agree with TRBD1. Germline values: CDR1 SGHRS, CDR2 YFSETQ. The V gene end was trimmed by 4 bases and the J gene end by 4 bases; junction bases not matched to a gene: 6. The CDR3 runs 15 residues. The CDR3 region has the DNA TGCGCCAGCAGCATCAGGGGGCCCTCCACCGGGGAGCTGTTTTTT. Protein product: CASSIRGPSTGELFF.